The clone carrying this T cell receptor (beta chain) was detected ten times or more. At one of its ends the junction is not consistent with the germline gene, which may arise from a read error. The sample originates from a study of T cells in Graves' hyperthyroidism and ophthalmopathy. Study-level information: Upon initial diagnosis and before any treatment, peripheral blood was collected.

Authors of the study amplified TCR beta CDR3 regions from RNA transcripts. TCR CDR3 underwent first-round RT-PCR with the HTBI primer set. MiXCR was run by TCRdb on the multiplex PCR reads, yielding one entry per CDR3 protein. This repertoire shows under 350,000 distinct CDR3 sequences, 20% to 25% found once; its top ten account for over 40%. Aged 18 to 65, the patients had hyperthyroidism that was newly diagnosed and had lasted under 2 months. Criteria for exclusion of patients were uncontrolled infection, other autoimmune disease, pregnancy or lactation. PBMCs came from about 10 ml fresh peripheral blood. Germline lookup yields CDR1 SGHRS and CDR2 YFSETQ. The CDR3 spans 16 residues.

The sample comprised blood. The clonotype originates from a woman in her 50s with Graves' hyperthyroidism. J is TRBJ1-6 and V is TRBV5-1, with D tentatively TRBD1 (6 bases). The CDR3 sequence: CASSLGGSSYNSPLHF. For the CDR3, the DNA is TGTGCCAGCAGCTTAGGGGGGAGCTCCTATAATTCACCCCTCCACTTT.